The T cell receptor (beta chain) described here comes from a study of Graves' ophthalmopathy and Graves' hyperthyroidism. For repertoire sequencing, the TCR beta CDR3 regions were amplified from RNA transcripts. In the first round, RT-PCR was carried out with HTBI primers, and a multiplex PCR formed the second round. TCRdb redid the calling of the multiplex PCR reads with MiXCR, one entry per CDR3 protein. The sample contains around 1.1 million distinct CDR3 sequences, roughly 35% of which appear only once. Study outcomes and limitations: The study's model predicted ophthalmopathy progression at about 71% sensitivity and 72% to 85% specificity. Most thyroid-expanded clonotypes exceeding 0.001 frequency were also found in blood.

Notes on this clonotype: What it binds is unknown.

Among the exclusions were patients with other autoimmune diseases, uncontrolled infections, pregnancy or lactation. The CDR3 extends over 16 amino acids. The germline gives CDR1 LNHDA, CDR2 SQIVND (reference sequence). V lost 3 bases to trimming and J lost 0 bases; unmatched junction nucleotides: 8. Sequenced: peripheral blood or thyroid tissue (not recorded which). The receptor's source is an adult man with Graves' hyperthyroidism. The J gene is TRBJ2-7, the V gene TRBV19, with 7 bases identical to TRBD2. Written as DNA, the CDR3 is TGTGCCAGTAGTATGGAGACGGGAGGCAGCTCCTACGAGCAGTACTTC. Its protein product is CASSMETGGSSYEQYF. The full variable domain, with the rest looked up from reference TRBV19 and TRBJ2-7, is DGGITQSPKYLFRKEGQNVTLSCEQNLNHDAMYWYRQDPGQGLRLIYYSQIVNDFQKGDIAEGYSVSREKKESFPLTVTSAQKNPTAFYLCASSMETGGSSYEQYFGPGTRLTVT.